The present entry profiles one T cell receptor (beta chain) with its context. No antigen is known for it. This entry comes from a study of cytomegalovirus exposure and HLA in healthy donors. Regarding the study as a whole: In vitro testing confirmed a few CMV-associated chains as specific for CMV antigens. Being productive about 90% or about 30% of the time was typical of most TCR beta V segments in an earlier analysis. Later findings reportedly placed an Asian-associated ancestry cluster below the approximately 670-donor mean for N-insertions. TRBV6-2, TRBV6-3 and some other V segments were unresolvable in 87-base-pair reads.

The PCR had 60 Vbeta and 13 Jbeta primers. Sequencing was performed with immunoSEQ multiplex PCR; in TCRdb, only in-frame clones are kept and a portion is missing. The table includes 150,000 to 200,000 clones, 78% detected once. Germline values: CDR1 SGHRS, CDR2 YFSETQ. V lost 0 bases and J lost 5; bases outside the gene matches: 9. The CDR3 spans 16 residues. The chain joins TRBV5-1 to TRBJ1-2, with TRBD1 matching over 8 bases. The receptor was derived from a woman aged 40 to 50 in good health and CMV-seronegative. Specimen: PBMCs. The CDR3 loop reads CASSLAGQEFGYGYTF. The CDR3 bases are TGCGCCAGCAGCTTGGCGGGACAGGAGTTTGGATATGGCTACACCTTC.